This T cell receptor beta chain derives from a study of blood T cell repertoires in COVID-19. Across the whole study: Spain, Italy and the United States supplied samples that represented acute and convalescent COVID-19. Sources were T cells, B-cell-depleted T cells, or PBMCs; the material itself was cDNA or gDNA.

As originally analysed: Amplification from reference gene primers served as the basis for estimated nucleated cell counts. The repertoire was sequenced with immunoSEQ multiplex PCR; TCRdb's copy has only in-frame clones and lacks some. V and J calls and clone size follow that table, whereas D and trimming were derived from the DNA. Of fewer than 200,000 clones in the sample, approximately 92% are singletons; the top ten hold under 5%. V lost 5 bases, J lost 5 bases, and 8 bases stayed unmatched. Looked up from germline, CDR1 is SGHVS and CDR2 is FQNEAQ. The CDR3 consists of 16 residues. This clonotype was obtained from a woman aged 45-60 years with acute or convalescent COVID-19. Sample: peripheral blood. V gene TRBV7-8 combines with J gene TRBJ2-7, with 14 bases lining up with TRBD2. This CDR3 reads CASSPGLAGVAHEQYF. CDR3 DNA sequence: TGTGCCAGCAGCCCGGGACTAGCGGGAGTCGCCCACGAGCAGTACTTC. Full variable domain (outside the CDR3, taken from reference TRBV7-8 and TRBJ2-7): GAGVSQSPRYKVAKRGQDVALRCDPISGHVSLFWYQQALGQGPEFLTYFQNEAQLDKSGLPSDRFFAERPEGSVSTLKIQRTQQEDSAVYLCASSPGLAGVAHEQYFGPGTRLTVT.